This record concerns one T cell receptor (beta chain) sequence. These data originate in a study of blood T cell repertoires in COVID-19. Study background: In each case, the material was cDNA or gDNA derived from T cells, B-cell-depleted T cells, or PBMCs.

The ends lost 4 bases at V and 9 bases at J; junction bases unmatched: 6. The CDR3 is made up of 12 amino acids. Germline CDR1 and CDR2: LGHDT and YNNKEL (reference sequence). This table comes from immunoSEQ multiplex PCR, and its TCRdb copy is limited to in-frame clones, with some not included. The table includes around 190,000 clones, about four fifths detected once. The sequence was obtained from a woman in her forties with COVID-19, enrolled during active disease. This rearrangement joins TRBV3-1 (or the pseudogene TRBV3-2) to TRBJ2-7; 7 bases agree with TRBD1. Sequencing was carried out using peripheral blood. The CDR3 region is CASSLQGFGQYF. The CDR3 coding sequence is TGTGCCAGCAGCCTACAGGGGTTTGGGCAGTACTTC.